This T cell receptor (beta chain) emerged from a study of tumor-infiltrating lymphocytes in oesophageal squamous cell carcinoma. The CDR3 contains 15 residues. CDR1 and CDR2 (germline): SNHLY, FYNNEI. With V trimmed by 6 bases and J by 7 bases, 9 bases remained unmatched. TCRdb independently ran MiXCR on the PCR reads; one entry per CDR3 protein. The table lists some 9,800 distinct CDR3 sequences, about two thirds of them singletons. The chain has TRBV2 and TRBJ2-1, with 10 bases that match TRBD1. Sequenced: esophageal tumor tissue. The clonotype originates from a female donor with esophageal squamous cell carcinoma. This CDR3 reads CASRGGQGRPNEQFF. The CDR3 DNA reads TGTGCCAGCAGGGGGGGACAGGGGAGACCTAATGAGCAGTTCTTC.